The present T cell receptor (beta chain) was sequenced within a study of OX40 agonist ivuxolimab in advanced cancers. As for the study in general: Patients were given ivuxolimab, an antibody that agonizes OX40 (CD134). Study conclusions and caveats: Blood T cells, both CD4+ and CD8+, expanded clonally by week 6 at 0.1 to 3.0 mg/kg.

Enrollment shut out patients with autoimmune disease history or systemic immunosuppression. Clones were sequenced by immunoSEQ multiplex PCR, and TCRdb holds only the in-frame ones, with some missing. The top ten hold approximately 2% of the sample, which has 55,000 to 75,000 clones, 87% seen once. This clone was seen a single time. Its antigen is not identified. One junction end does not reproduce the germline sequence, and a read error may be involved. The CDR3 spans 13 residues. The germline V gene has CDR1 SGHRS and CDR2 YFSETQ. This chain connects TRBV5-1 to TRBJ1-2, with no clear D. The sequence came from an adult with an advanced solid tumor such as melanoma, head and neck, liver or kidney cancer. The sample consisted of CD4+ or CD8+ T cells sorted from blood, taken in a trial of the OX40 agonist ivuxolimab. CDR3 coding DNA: TGCGCCAGCAGCTTGGAGAGTATAAAAGGCTACGCCTTC. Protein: CASSLESIKGYAF.